The 3 T cell receptor beta chains given below trace back to one sample, sequenced in a study of regulatory T cells in long-lasting Graves disease. Arm-PCR of CDR3 regions and iRepertoire HTBI primers were the basis on which TCR beta libraries were built. One entry per CDR3 protein, called by TCRdb with MiXCR from the multiplex PCR reads. The sample includes roughly 560,000 distinct CDR3 sequences, more than 10% of them seen just once. Stated time point: newly diagnosed GD, antithyroid drugs for less than 3 months. After RNA was extracted from PBMCs, the TCR library was made from it. This sample was shared with a second study, whose subject was T cells in Graves' hyperthyroidism and ophthalmopathy.

Sample: peripheral blood mononuclear cells (PBMCs), taken at new diagnosis, from a patient treated with antithyroid drugs. Receptors originate from a woman younger than 45 with Graves disease.

This clonotype showed up many times. The CDR3 DNA reads TGTGCCAGCAGCTTAGCGGGACTAGGAGGTTACAATGAGCAGTTCTTC. It yields the protein CASSLAGLGGYNEQFF. The chain combines TRBV11-2 with TRBJ2-1; TRBD2 aligns across 8 bases. J gave up 4 bases and V 1 base, and 6 bases lay outside the gene matches. The CDR3 is 16 amino acids. The germline CDR1 and CDR2 sequences are SGHAT and FQNNGV.

This clonotype was seen many times. The chain has TRBV2 and TRBJ2-1; the D is unclear. Germline lookup yields CDR1 SNHLY and CDR2 FYNNEI. CDR3 size: 14 residues. V lost 6 bases to trimming and J lost 4 bases, with 13 bases between them. The CDR3 DNA reads TGTGCCAGCAGGGCCGGGCCCCCATACAATGAGCAGTTCTTC. This gives the protein CASRAGPPYNEQFF. Supplemented by reference TRBV2 and TRBJ2-1, the full variable domain reads EPEVTQTPSHQVTQMGQEVILRCVPISNHLYFYWYRQILGQKVEFLVSFYNNEISEKSEIFDDQFSVERPDGSNFTLKIRSTKLEDSAMYFCASRAGPPYNEQFFGPGTRLTVL.

This clonotype was observed at least ten times. One end of the junction varies from germline; a read error may be responsible. This chain joins TRBV7-2 and TRBJ1-6, with a possible D match to TRBD1 (6 bases). The CDR3 is made up of 14 amino acids. Looked up from germline, CDR1 is SGHTA and CDR2 is FQGNSA. The chain's CDR3 is CASSLGSGDSPLHF. The CDR3 DNA reads TGCGCCAGCAGCTTGGGATCAGGGGATTCACCCCTCCACTTT.